This entry lists 3 T cell receptor beta chains sequenced from one sample in a study of vaccination effects on CD4 cells after COVID-19. Using viral peptide pools, the ViraFEST assay grew out antigen-specific CD4+ T cells prior to sequencing. Subsequent to a culture period of about ten days, CD4+ T cells were isolated. Participants each got two BNT162b2 or mRNA-1273 vaccine doses. Here immunoSEQ multiplex PCR was the method, and the copy in TCRdb shows in-frame clones only, minus some. The sample lists 84,000 or so clones, more than 60% occurring once. Their antigens remain unidentified. The source was CD4+ T cells from PBMCs cultured with HCoV-OC43 spike peptides, collected after COVID-19 vaccination. Subset described: HCoV-OC43 spike overlapping peptide pool stimulation. Receptors originate from a human donor who received a COVID-19 vaccine.

This clone was picked up a small number of times. The chain uses TRBV4-1 and TRBJ1-6; the D gene is possibly TRBD1 (5 bases). With 4 bases removed from V and 4 bases from J, the gap between germline ends came to 17 bases. The CDR3 has 17 residues. Germline V CDR1 and CDR2: MGHRA, YSYEKL. CDR3 nucleotides: TGCGCCAGCAGCCTCTTAGAGGGACGGACTTATAATTCACCCCTCCACTTT. Translation gives CASSLLEGRTYNSPLHF.

This chain joins TRBV20-1 and TRBJ1-1, with unresolved D. The length of the CDR3 is 9 residues. Germline CDR1 reads DFQATT; CDR2 reads SNEGSKA (reference sequence). V lost 3 bases and J lost 8, with 4 bases in between. CDR3 DNA: TGCAGTGCTAGCAGGGAAGCTTTCTTT. Its translation is CSASREAFF.

The chain recombines TRBV18 with TRBJ1-1; D is unclear. V was cut by 4 bases and J by 5 bases, with 11 bases left in between. Per germline, CDR1 KGHSH and CDR2 LQKENI. CDR3 length: 13 amino acids. The CDR3: CASSQGGRTEAFF. CDR3 nucleotides: TGTGCCAGCTCACAGGGAGGGCGGACTGAAGCTTTCTTT.